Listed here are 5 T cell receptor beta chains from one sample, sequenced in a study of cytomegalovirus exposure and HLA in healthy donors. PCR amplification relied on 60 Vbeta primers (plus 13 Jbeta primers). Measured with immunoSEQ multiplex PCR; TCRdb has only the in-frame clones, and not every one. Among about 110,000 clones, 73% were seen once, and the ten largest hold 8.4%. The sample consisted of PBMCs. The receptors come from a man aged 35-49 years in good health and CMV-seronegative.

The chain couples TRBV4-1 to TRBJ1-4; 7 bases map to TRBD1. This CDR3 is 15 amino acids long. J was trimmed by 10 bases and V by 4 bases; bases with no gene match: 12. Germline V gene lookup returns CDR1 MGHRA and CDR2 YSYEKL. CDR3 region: CASSLEGQRKGKLFF. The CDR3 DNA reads TGCGCCAGCAGCCTAGAGGGACAGCGGAAAGGAAAACTGTTTTTT.

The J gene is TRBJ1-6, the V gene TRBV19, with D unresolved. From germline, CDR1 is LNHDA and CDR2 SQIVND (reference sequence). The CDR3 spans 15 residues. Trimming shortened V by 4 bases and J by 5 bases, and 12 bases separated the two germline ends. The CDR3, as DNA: TGTGCCAGTAGTAGGAACAGAAATGATAATTCACCCCTCCACTTT. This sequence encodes CASSRNRNDNSPLHF.

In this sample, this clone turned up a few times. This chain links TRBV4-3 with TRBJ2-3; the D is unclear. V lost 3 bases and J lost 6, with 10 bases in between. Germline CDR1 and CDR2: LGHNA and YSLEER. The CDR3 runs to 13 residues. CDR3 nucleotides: TGCGCCAGCAGCCACATTAACTCTGATACGCAGTATTTT. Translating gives CASSHINSDTQYF.

CDR3 in amino acids: CASSSRGNTEAFF. The CDR3 region has the DNA TGTGCCAGCAGCTCCAGGGGGAACACTGAAGCTTTCTTT. The genes are TRBV5-4 and TRBJ1-1; a weak D match, TRBD1 (6 bases). V was clipped by 3 bases and J by 1 base, with 7 bases between them. The CDR3 is made up of 13 amino acids. Per germline, CDR1 SGHNT and CDR2 YYREEE (reference sequence).

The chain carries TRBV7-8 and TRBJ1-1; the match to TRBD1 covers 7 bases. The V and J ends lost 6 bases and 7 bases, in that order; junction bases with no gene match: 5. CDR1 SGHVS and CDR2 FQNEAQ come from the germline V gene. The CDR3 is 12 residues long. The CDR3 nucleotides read TGTGCCAGCAGTCACAGGACAGGTGAAGCTTTCTTT. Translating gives CASSHRTGEAFF.